Listed below are T cell receptor beta chains from one sample, sequenced in a study of CD8 T cells in ankylosing spondylitis. MiXCR, applied by TCRdb to the 5' RACE reads, yields one record per CDR3 protein. The profile shows about 360,000 distinct CDR3 sequences, more than 20% of them singletons. The source material was blood, either unsorted or a sorted T cell fraction (not recorded which). These receptors were collected from a male donor with ankylosing spondylitis or in good health (not recorded which). Each CDR3 is given with its conserved first and last residue.

v_gene	len	j_gene	CDR3aa
TRBV12-3/TRBV12-4	14	TRBJ2-3	CASSGAGGHDTQYF
TRBV5-1	12	TRBJ2-1	CASSLETTEQFF
TRBV5-1	15	TRBJ1-6	CASSLEDSQNSPLHF
TRBV21-1	14	TRBJ2-7	CAKVDRDSNYEQYF
TRBV5-6	13	TRBJ2-3	CASSFGPGDTQYF
TRBV6-1	15	TRBJ2-3	CASSRGGGITDTQYF
TRBV2	17	TRBJ2-4	CASSEGYSGGPKNIQYF
TRBV12-5	10	TRBJ2-7	CASGMLWLIF
TRBV29-1	12	TRBJ1-1	CSVEVQNTEAFF
TRBV20-1	13	TRBJ2-1	CSARGFSYNEQFF
TRBV10-3	11	TRBJ1-1	CAISETTEAFF
TRBV29-1	17	TRBJ1-2	CSVVGSGGGKERYGYTF
TRBV20-1	15	TRBJ2-7	CSASEERGLSYEQYF
TRBV5-1	16	TRBJ2-1	CASSQEGQTSYNEQFF
TRBV27	15	TRBJ2-7	CASSYLQGGTSEQYF
TRBV11-2	17	TRBJ2-1	CASSLVPRDRGRNEQFF
TRBV25-1	14	TRBJ2-3	CASSDRGRRDTQYF
TRBV12-3/TRBV12-4	14	TRBJ2-3	CASSFVVSTDTQYF
TRBV10-3	17	TRBJ1-3	CAISEDETGLSGNTIYF
TRBV15	13	TRBJ2-1	CATSSPPHNEQFF
TRBV5-5	14	TRBJ2-7	CASSLITVSYEQYF
TRBV6-5	14	TRBJ1-2	CASSYPGGAHGYTF
TRBV29-1	15	TRBJ2-7	CSVQIRDMVAYEQYF
TRBV7-7	13	TRBJ2-7	CASSLTQDYEQYF
TRBV11-2	12	TRBJ2-1	CASSLQDGLEFF
TRBV24-1	12	TRBJ2-5	CATSDLSQTQYF
TRBV10-3	13	TRBJ1-2	CAISAGDFYGYTF
TRBV20-1	16	TRBJ2-1	CSASYLRLAGVFEQFF
TRBV6-5	15	TRBJ2-7	CASSYASGGAGEQYF
TRBV12-3/TRBV12-4	13	TRBJ1-1	CASSLVVNTEAFF